These 21 T cell receptor beta chains were sequenced from one sample in a study of cytomegalovirus exposure and HLA in healthy donors. Libraries were prepared by immunoSEQ multiplex PCR; TCRdb keeps only in-frame clonotypes and omits some of them. This sample has some 70,000 clones, with 96% found just once. Source material: PBMCs. The receptors shown here come from a man between 18 and 29 years old in good health and CMV-seronegative.

This chain joins TRBV27 and TRBJ2-3; 9 nucleotides match TRBD2. CDR3 length equals 14 residues. Germline assignment: CDR1 MNHEY and CDR2 SMNVEV (reference sequence). The junction had 6 bases not matched to a gene; V was cut back by 5 bases and J by 6 bases. The CDR3 region has the DNA TGTGCCAGCAGTCCGGGGCTAGCGGGGGATACGCAGTATTTT. Translated, it gives CASSPGLAGDTQYF.

The V and J genes are TRBV6-1 and TRBJ2-3; TRBD2 might be the D (7 bases). Trimming removed 1 base at V and 0 bases at J, with 8 bases between. The CDR3 length is 15 residues. Germline V gives CDR1 MNHNS, CDR2 SASEGT. CDR3 loop: CASSEGGGSTDTQYF. CDR3 DNA: TGTGCCAGCAGTGAAGGGGGGGGCAGCACAGATACGCAGTATTTT.

The genes are TRBV5-4 and TRBJ1-2; no firm D call. The CDR3 loop spans 14 amino acids. Looked up from germline, CDR1 is SGHNT and CDR2 is YYREEE (reference sequence). The V end was cut by 1 base, the J end by 5 bases, with 12 bases between. The CDR3 DNA reads as TGTGCCAGCAGCTTGTCAGAGGGAGCATATGGCTACACCTTC. It encodes CASSLSEGAYGYTF.

The chain combines TRBV19 with TRBJ2-3; 9 nucleotides agree with TRBD2. The V gene's germline CDR1 is LNHDA and CDR2 SQIVND (reference sequence). V gave up 2 bases and J gave up 3 bases; unmatched junction bases: 6. The CDR3 is 16 amino acids. CDR3 sequence reads: CASSIRGGRGTDTQYF. The CDR3 coding sequence is TGTGCCAGTAGTATACGCGGCGGGAGGGGAACAGATACGCAGTATTTT.

V gene TRBV10-2 combines with J gene TRBJ2-5; 10 bases agree with TRBD1. The CDR3 covers 15 residues. The V segment lost 8 bases and the J segment 6 bases; nucleotides outside the gene matches: 12. Germline assignment: CDR1 WSHSY and CDR2 SAAADI. Written as DNA, the CDR3 is TGCGCCAGCGAGCGCCGGACAGGGGGGGAAAAGACCCAGTACTTC. Encoded protein: CASERRTGGEKTQYF.

The V and J genes are TRBV6-5 and TRBJ2-1, with TRBD2 matching over 11 bases. J gave up 4 bases and V 4 bases, and 3 bases lay outside the gene matches. The CDR3 is made up of 15 amino acids. The germline CDR1 and CDR2 sequences are MNHEY and SVGAGI. The chain's CDR3 is CASSSGTSGYNEQFF. The CDR3 bases are TGTGCCAGCAGTTCCGGGACTAGCGGATACAATGAGCAGTTCTTC.

The chain has TRBV2 and TRBJ2-1; tentatively, D is TRBD1 (6 bases). The CDR3 contains 13 residues. V was trimmed by 7 bases and J by 5 bases, leaving 12 bases between them. The germline gives CDR1 SNHLY, CDR2 FYNNEI. The CDR3, as DNA: TGTGCCAGCACGACAGGAAGGGACAATGAGCAGTTCTTC. Protein: CASTTGRDNEQFF.

The chain uses TRBV28 and TRBJ2-7, with D perhaps matching TRBD2 (7 bases). This CDR3 comprises 13 residues. V gave up 6 bases and J gave up 4 bases, with 13 bases separating them. Germline V CDR1 and CDR2: MDHEN, SYDVKM. CDR3 bases: TGTGCCAGCAGCACGGGGGGCGCGTACGAGCAGTACTTC. Protein product: CASSTGGAYEQYF.

The V call is TRBV19, the J call TRBJ1-1, with 8 bases fitting TRBD1. This CDR3 is built from 13 residues. V shed 7 bases, J shed 5 bases, and the junction held 6 bases outside the gene matches. The germline CDR1 and CDR2 sequences are LNHDA and SQIVND (reference sequence). The CDR3 sequence: CASNTGGWTEAFF. CDR3 nucleotide sequence: TGTGCCAGTAATACAGGGGGGTGGACTGAAGCTTTCTTT.

The chain uses TRBV6-1 and TRBJ2-3; 8 positions match TRBD2. The germline CDR1 and CDR2 sequences are MNHNS and SASEGT. This CDR3 has 12 amino acids. V shed 9 bases, J shed 3 bases, and the junction held 2 bases outside the gene matches. The CDR3 is CASRLATDTQYF. In DNA form, the CDR3 reads TGTGCCAGTCGACTAGCGACAGATACGCAGTATTTT.

This clone was seen a handful of times. The CDR3 region is CSGRDTDTQYF. As DNA, the CDR3 is TGCAGTGGGCGGGACACAGATACGCAGTATTTT. The chain employs TRBV20-1 and TRBJ2-3, with a possible D match to TRBD2 (6 bases). V was trimmed by 7 bases and J by 2 bases, leaving 7 bases between them. The CDR3 sequence is 11 residues long. Germline values: CDR1 DFQATT, CDR2 SNEGSKA (reference sequence).

The rearrangement links TRBV19 to TRBJ1-1, with 8 nucleotides matching TRBD1. Germline values: CDR1 LNHDA, CDR2 SQIVND (reference sequence). Unmatched junction bases numbered 5, after V lost 5 bases and J lost 6 bases. CDR3 length: 13 residues. In DNA, the CDR3 is TGTGCCAGTAGTCCAGACAGGGGAGCTGAAGCTTTCTTT. Its translation is CASSPDRGAEAFF.

The V call is TRBV30, the J call TRBJ1-1; TRBD1 matches at 7 bases. Germline loops: CDR1 GTSNPN, CDR2 SVGIG (reference sequence). The J segment lost 4 bases and the V segment lost 3 bases, leaving 5 bases of the junction unmatched. The CDR3 spans 13 residues. In nucleotides, the CDR3 is TGTGCCTGGAGCGCTCAGGGGGGCACTGAAGCTTTCTTT. Residues: CAWSAQGGTEAFF.

The chain couples TRBV5-5 to TRBJ1-5; D is perhaps TRBD1 (5 bases). V was trimmed by 0 bases and J by 5 bases, leaving 12 bases between them. CDR1 is SGHKS, CDR2 YYEKEE, per germline (reference sequence). The CDR3 loop spans 15 amino acids. This chain's CDR3 is CASSLAPTVDQPQHF. In nucleotides, the CDR3 is TGTGCCAGCAGCTTGGCCCCGACAGTAGATCAGCCCCAGCATTTT.

The chain uses TRBV18 and TRBJ1-2; D gene ambiguous. V gave up 3 bases and J gave up 8 bases, with 16 bases separating them. CDR1 is KGHSH, CDR2 LQKENI, per germline. CDR3 length: 14 amino acids. In DNA form, the CDR3 reads TGTGCCAGCTCACCGATCGCAGGTGATAGAGGCTACACCTTC. Its translation is CASSPIAGDRGYTF.

V gene TRBV6-1 combines with J gene TRBJ2-7; 10 positions agree with TRBD2. V lost 2 bases and J lost 5; bases outside the gene matches: 9. The length of the CDR3 is 16 residues. Germline-derived CDR1 and CDR2 are MNHNS and SASEGT. The CDR3 DNA sequence: TGTGCCAGCAGTGAAAACCTAGCGGGAGCAGGAGACGAGCAGTACTTC. Translation gives CASSENLAGAGDEQYF.

The chain joins TRBV6-4 to TRBJ1-1; D is unclear. Looked up from germline, CDR1 is MRHNA and CDR2 is SNTAGT. The CDR3 consists of 13 residues. Deletions cut 3 bases from V and 1 base from J, with 6 bases between. The CDR3 coding sequence is TGTGCCAGCAGTGAGTCAGGGAACACTGAAGCTTTCTTT. Protein product: CASSESGNTEAFF.

The rearrangement links TRBV6-6 to TRBJ1-2, with a tentative D call TRBD1 (6 bases). The CDR3 has 15 residues. Germline-derived CDR1 and CDR2 are MNHNY and SVGAGI (reference sequence). Between the trimmed V and J ends, which lost 7 bases and 5 bases, there was a span of 20 bases. The chain's CDR3 is CASTLTQGTGYGYTF. DNA of the CDR3: TGTGCCAGCACCTTAACACAGGGAACTGGGTATGGCTACACCTTC.

The chain is built from TRBV5-6 and TRBJ1-2; D possibly corresponds to TRBD1 (5 bases). Germline assignment: CDR1 SGHDT and CDR2 YYEEEE. Trimming removed 0 bases at V and 7 bases at J, with 16 bases between. The CDR3 loop spans 15 amino acids. CDR3: CASSLDRRAMSGYTF. CDR3 coding DNA: TGTGCCAGCAGCTTGGACCGCAGGGCGATGAGTGGCTACACCTTC.

This clone appeared once. The gene calls are TRBV7-9 and TRBJ2-7, with D uncertain. This CDR3 region has 14 residues. Germline CDR1 is SEHNR and CDR2 is FQNEAQ (reference sequence). Trimming took off 5 bases at V and 2 bases at J, with 13 bases between the two ends. The DNA of the CDR3 is TGTGCCAGCAGCGACCGGATGGCGGCCTACGAGCAGTACTTC. This codes for CASSDRMAAYEQYF.

This clone has a single count. The chain links TRBV27 to TRBJ1-2; no clear D gene. Germline assignment: CDR1 MNHEY and CDR2 SMNVEV (reference sequence). V was shortened by 4 bases and J by 2 bases, with 8 bases between the two germline ends. The length of the CDR3 is 13 residues. Here the CDR3 DNA reads TGTGCCAGCAGTTATTCGGTCAACTATGGCTACACCTTC. It is translated as CASSYSVNYGYTF.